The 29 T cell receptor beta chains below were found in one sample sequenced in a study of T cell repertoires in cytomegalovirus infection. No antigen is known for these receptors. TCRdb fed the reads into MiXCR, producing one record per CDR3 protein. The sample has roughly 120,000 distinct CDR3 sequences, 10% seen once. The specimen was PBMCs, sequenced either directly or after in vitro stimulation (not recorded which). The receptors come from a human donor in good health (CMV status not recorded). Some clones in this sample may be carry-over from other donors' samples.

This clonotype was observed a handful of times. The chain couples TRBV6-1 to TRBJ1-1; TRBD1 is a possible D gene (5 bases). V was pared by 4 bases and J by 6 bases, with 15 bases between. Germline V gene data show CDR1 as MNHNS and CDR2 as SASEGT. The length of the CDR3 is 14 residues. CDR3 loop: CASSVVQGRPEAFF. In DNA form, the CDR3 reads TGTGCCAGCAGTGTTGTCCAGGGTCGTCCTGAAGCTTTCTTT.

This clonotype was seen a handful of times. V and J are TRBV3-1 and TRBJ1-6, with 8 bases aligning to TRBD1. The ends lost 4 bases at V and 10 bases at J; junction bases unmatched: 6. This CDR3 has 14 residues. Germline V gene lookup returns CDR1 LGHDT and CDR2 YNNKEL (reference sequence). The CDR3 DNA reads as TGTGCCAGCAGCCCGTACGGACAGGGATCACCCCTCCACTTT. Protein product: CASSPYGQGSPLHF.

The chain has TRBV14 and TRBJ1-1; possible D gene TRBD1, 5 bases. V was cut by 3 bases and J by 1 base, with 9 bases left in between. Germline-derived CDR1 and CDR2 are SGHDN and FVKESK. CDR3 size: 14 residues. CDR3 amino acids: CASSHGGGNTEAFF. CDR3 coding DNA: TGTGCCAGCAGCCACGGCGGGGGGAACACTGAAGCTTTCTTT.

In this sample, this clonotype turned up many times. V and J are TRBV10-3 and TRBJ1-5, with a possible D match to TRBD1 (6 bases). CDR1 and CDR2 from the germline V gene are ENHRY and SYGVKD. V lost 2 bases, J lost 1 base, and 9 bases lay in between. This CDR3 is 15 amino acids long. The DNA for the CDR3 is TGTGCCATCAGTGAGACCCAGGGGAGCAATCAGCCCCAGCATTTT. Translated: CAISETQGSNQPQHF.

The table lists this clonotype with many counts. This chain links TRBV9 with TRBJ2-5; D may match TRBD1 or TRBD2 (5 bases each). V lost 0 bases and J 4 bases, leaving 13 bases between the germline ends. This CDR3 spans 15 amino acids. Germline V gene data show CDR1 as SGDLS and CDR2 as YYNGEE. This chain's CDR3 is CASSVGGAAAETQYF. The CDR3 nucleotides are TGTGCCAGCAGCGTAGGTGGGGCAGCGGCAGAGACCCAGTACTTC.

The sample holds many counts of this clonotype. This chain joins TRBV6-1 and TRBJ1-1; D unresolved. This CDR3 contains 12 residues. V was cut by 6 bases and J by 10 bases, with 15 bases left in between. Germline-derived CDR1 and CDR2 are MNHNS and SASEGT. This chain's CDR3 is CASSYRGGGAFF. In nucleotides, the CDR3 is TGTGCCAGCAGCTACCGGGGAGGAGGAGCTTTCTTT.

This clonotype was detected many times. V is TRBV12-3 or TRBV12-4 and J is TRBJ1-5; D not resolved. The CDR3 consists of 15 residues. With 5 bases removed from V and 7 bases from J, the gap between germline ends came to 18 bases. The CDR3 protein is CASSPRRRAEQPQHF. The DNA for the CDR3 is TGTGCCAGCAGTCCTCGAAGGCGGGCGGAACAGCCCCAGCATTTT.

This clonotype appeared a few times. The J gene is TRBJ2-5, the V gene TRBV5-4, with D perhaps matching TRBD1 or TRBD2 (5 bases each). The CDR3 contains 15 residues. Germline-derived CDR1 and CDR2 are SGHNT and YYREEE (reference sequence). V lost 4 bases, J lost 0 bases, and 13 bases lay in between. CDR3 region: CASSRGTPNQETQYF. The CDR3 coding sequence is TGTGCCAGCAGCCGTGGGACCCCCAACCAAGAGACCCAGTACTTC.

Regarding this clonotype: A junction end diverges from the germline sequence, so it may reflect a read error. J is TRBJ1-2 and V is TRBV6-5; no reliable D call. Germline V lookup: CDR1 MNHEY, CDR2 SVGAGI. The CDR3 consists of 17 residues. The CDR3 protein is CASSLINPRDNPLGHTF. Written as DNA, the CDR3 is TGTGCCAGCAGTCTCATTAACCCCCGCGACAACCCTCTTGGCCACACCTTC.

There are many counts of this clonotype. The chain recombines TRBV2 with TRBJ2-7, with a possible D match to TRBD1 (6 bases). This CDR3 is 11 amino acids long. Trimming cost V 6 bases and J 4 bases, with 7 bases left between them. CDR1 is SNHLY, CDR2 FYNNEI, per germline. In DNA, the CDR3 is TGTGCCAGCAGGGGACATTACGAGCAGTACGTC. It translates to CASRGHYEQYV.

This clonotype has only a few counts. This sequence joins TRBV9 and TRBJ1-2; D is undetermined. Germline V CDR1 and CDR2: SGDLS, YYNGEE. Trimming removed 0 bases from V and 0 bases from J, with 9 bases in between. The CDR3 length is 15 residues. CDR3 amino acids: CASSVGRGANYGYTF. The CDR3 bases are TGTGCCAGCAGCGTAGGTCGTGGGGCTAACTATGGCTACACCTTC.

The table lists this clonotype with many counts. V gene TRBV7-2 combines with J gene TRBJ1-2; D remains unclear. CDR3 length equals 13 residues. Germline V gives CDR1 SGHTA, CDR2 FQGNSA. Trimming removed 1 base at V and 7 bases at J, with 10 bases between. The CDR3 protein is CASSLVGSRGYTF. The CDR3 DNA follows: TGTGCCAGCAGCTTAGTCGGGAGTCGTGGCTACACCTTC.

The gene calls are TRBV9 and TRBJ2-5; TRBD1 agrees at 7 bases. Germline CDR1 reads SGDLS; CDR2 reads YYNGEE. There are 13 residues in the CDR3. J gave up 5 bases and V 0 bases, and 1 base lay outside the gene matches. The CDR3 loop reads CASSVGGQETQYF. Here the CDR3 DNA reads TGTGCCAGCAGCGTAGGGGGACAGGAGACCCAGTACTTC.

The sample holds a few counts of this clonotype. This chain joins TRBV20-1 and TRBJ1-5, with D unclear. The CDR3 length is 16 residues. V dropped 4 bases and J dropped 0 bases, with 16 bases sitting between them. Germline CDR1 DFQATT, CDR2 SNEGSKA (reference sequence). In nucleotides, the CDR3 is TGCAGTGCTACCGCGTGGTCTGAGGATAGCAATCAGCCCCAGCATTTT. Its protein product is CSATAWSEDSNQPQHF.

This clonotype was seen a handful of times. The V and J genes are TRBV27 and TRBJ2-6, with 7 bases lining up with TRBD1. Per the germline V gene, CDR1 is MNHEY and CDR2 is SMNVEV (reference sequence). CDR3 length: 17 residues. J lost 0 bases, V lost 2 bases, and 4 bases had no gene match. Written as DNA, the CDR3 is TGTGCCAGCAGTTTAGGGGACAGCAACTCTGGGGCCAACGTCCTGACTTTC. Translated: CASSLGDSNSGANVLTF.

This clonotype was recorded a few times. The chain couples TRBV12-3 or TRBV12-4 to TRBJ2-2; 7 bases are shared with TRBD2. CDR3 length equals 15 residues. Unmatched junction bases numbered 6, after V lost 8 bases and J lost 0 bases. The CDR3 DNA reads TGTGCCAGCCGAGGGAGGGCAACGAACACCGGGGAGCTGTTTTTT. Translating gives CASRGRATNTGELFF.

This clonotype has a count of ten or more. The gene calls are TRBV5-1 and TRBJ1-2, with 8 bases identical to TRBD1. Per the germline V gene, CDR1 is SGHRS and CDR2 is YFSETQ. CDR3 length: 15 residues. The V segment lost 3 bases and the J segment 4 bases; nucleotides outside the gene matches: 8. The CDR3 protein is CASSSADRGSYGYTF. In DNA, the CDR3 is TGCGCCAGCAGCTCGGCCGACAGGGGTAGCTATGGCTACACCTTC.

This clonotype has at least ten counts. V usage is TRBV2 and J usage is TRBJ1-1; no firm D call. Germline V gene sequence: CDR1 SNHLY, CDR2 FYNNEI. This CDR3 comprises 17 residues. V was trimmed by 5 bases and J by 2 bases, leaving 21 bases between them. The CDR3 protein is CASSFDGEGGENTEAFF. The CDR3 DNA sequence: TGTGCCAGCAGTTTTGACGGGGAGGGCGGAGAAAACACTGAAGCTTTCTTT.

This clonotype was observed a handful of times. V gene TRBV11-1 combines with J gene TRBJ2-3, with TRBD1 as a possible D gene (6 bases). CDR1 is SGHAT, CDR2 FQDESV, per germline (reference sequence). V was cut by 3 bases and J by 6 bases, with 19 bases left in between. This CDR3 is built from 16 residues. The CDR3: CASSFPNGRGRDTQYF. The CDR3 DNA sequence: TGTGCCAGCAGCTTTCCCAACGGCAGGGGTCGGGATACGCAGTATTTT.

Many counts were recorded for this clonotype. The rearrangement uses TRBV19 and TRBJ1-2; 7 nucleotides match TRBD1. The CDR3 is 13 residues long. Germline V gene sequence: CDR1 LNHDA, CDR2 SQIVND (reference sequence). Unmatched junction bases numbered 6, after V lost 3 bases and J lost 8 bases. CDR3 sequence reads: CASSMAQGEGYTF. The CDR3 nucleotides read TGTGCCAGTAGTATGGCTCAGGGGGAAGGCTACACCTTC.

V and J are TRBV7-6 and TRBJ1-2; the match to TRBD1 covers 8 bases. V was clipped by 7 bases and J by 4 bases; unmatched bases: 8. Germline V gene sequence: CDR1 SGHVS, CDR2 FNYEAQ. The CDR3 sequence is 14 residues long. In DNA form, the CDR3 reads TGTGCCAGCAACCTGGGACAGGAAGGCTATGGCTACACCTTC. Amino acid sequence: CASNLGQEGYGYTF.

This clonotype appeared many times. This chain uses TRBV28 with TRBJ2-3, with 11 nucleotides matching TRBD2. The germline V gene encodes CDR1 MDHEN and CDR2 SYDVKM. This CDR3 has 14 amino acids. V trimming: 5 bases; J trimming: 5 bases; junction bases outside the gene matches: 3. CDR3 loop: CASSLTSGKDTQYF. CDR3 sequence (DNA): TGTGCCAGCAGTCTGACTAGCGGGAAAGATACGCAGTATTTT.

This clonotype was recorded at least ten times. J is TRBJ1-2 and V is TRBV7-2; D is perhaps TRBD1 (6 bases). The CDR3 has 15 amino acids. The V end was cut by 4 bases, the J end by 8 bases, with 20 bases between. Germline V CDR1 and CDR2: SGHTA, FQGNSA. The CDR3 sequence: CASSSDWQGLFGYTF. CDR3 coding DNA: TGTGCCAGCAGCTCCGACTGGCAGGGGCTTTTCGGCTACACCTTC. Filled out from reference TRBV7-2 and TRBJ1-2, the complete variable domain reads GAGVSQSPSNKVTEKGKDVELRCDPISGHTALYWYRQSLGQGLEFLIYFQGNSAPDKSGLPSDRFSAERTGGSVSTLTIQRTQQEDSAVYLCASSSDWQGLFGYTFGSGTRLTVV.

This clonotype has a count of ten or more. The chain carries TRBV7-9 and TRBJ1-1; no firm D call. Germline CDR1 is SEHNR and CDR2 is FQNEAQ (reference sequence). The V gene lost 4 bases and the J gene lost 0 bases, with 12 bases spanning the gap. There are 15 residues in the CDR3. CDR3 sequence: CASSYPTLMNTEAFF. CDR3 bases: TGTGCCAGCAGCTACCCGACATTGATGAACACTGAAGCTTTCTTT.

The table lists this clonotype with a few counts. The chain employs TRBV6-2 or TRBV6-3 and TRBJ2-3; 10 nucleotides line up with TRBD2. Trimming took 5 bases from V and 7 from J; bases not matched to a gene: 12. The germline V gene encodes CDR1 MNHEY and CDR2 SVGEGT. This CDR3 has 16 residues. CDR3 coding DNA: TGTGCCAGCAGTCAACCCTCCGGAGCGGGAGGGTATACGCAGTATTTT. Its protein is CASSQPSGAGGYTQYF.

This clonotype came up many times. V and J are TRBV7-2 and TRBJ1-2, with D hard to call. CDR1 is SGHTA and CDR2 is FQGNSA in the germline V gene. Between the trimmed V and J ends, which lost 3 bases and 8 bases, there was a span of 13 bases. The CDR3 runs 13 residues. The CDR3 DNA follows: TGTGCCAGCAGCTTGGAGTTATATGGGGGCTACACCTTC. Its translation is CASSLELYGGYTF.

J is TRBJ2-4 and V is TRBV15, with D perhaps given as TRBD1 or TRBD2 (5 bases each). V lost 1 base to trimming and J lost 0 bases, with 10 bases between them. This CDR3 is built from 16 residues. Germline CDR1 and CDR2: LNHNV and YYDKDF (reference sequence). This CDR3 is CATSRAGQQAKNIQYF. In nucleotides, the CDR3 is TGTGCCACCAGCAGAGCGGGGCAGCAAGCCAAAAACATTCAGTACTTC.

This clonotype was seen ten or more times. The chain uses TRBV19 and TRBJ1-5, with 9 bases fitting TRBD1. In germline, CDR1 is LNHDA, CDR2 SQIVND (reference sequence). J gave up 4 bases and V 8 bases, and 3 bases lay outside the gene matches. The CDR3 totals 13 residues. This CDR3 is CASGDRANQPQHF. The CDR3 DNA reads TGTGCCAGTGGGGACAGGGCTAATCAGCCCCAGCATTTT.

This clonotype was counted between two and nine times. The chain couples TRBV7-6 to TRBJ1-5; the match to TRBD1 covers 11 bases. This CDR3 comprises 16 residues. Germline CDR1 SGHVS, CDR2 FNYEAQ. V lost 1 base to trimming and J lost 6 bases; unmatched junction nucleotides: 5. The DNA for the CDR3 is TGTGCCAGCAGCTTAGTAGCGGACAGGGGGCTTCAGCCCCAGCATTTT. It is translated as CASSLVADRGLQPQHF.